This TCR beta chain was documented in a study of T cell responses to AZD1222 COVID-19 vaccine. Profiling relied on immunoSEQ multiplex PCR, and the TCRdb table lists in-frame clones only, not all of them. Seen here are some 180,000 clones, 92% observed once, and the top ten hold 1% to 1.5%. Germline V CDR1 and CDR2: SGHTS, YDEGEE. V dropped 0 bases and J dropped 10 bases, with 17 bases sitting between them. The CDR3 covers 15 residues. A word on this clone: Its antigen is unidentified.

Points from the study as a whole: Donors skewed white British and female; clonal diversity was possibly underestimated. The number of AZD1222 recipients seropositive at baseline was only five to seven. Without day 14 samples, only post-peak T cell repertoires were studied. A rise in Spike-specific TCR breadth and depth followed two AZD1222 doses.

The sequence was collected from an adult in good health. The sequenced sample was peripheral blood, obtained on day 0 of AZD1222 vaccination. This sequence joins TRBV5-8 and TRBJ2-1, with D perhaps matching TRBD1 (6 bases). In DNA form, the CDR3 reads TGTGCCAGCAGCTTGGGGGGTCCAGGGGCCGGGGAGCAGTTCTTC. This translates into CASSLGGPGAGEQFF.